A selection of T cell receptor beta chains follows, all from one sample in a study of blood T cell repertoires in COVID-19. Using immunoSEQ multiplex PCR, the repertoire was profiled, and TCRdb retains in-frame clones only, with some absent. The top ten clones hold less than 4% of a sample with about 240,000 clones, 86% of them seen once. The sample consisted of PBMCs or T cells enriched from blood (not recorded which). Receptor source: a middle-aged woman with acute COVID-19. Both conserved end residues are part of each CDR3. The order of the fields is D gene, clone size, J gene, V gene, CDR3 protein, CDR3 DNA. A D gene is named only where the DNA matches it firmly. Clone size is stated in some rows and not others, as once, few, many or a class when expanded.

D gene: TRBD2
clone size: few
J gene: TRBJ2-1
V gene: TRBV7-8
CDR3 protein: CASSLKTSGSYYNEQFF
CDR3 DNA: TGTGCCAGCAGCCTCAAAACTAGCGGGAGCTACTACAATGAGCAGTTCTTC

D gene: NA
clone size: NA
J gene: TRBJ2-3
V gene: TRBV6-8
CDR3 protein: CASRNSDVREDTQYF
CDR3 DNA: TGTGCCAGCAGAAATAGCGACGTGCGAGAAGATACGCAGTATTTT

D gene: TRBD2
clone size: few
J gene: TRBJ2-3
V gene: TRBV18
CDR3 protein: CASSPRDYYTDTQYF
CDR3 DNA: TGTGCCAGCTCACCCCGGGACTACTACACAGATACGCAGTATTTT

D gene: NA
clone size: NA
J gene: TRBJ2-3
V gene: TRBV5-1
CDR3 protein: CASSPQGEDTQYF
CDR3 DNA: TGCGCCAGCAGCCCCCAAGGGGAGGACACGCAGTATTTT

D gene: NA
clone size: NA
J gene: TRBJ2-4
V gene: TRBV5-4
CDR3 protein: CASSFTGDIQYF
CDR3 DNA: TGTGCCAGCAGCTTTACCGGTGACATTCAGTACTTC

D gene: TRBD1
clone size: NA
J gene: TRBJ2-2
V gene: TRBV5-1
CDR3 protein: CASSLEGQGNTGELFF
CDR3 DNA: TGCGCCAGCAGCTTGGAGGGACAGGGGAACACCGGGGAGCTGTTTTTT

D gene: TRBD2
clone size: NA
J gene: TRBJ2-1
V gene: TRBV7-9
CDR3 protein: CASSVSSGRSYNEQFF
CDR3 DNA: TGTGCCAGCAGCGTCTCTAGCGGGAGGTCGTACAATGAGCAGTTCTTC

D gene: NA
clone size: NA
J gene: TRBJ1-4
V gene: TRBV9
CDR3 protein: CASSVSGSNEKLFF
CDR3 DNA: TGTGCCAGCAGCGTATCTGGGAGTAATGAAAAACTGTTTTTT

D gene: NA
clone size: NA
J gene: TRBJ2-1
V gene: TRBV29-1
CDR3 protein: CSVLRALNEQFF
CDR3 DNA: TGCAGCGTTTTGAGGGCCCTTAATGAGCAGTTCTTC

D gene: TRBD2
clone size: NA
J gene: TRBJ2-7
V gene: TRBV4-2
CDR3 protein: CASSHGPAGTRGYEQYF
CDR3 DNA: TGTGCCAGCAGCCATGGCCCCGCCGGGACTAGAGGCTACGAGCAGTACTTC

D gene: NA
clone size: NA
J gene: TRBJ1-6
V gene: TRBV2
CDR3 protein: CASSVSQWSSSYNSPLHF
CDR3 DNA: TGTGCCAGCAGTGTGTCGCAGTGGTCCAGCTCCTATAATTCACCCCTCCACTTT

D gene: NA
clone size: NA
J gene: TRBJ2-3
V gene: TRBV7-8
CDR3 protein: CASSPGTSTDTQYF
CDR3 DNA: TGTGCCAGCAGCCCCGGGACTAGCACAGATACGCAGTATTTT

D gene: TRBD2
clone size: NA
J gene: TRBJ2-4
V gene: TRBV19
CDR3 protein: CASSLLGLAGGKNIQYF
CDR3 DNA: TGTGCCAGTAGTCTCCTAGGACTAGCCGGTGGCAAAAACATTCAGTACTTC

D gene: TRBD1
clone size: once
J gene: TRBJ1-3
V gene: TRBV3-1/TRBV3-2
CDR3 protein: CASSDRASGNTIYF
CDR3 DNA: TGTGCCAGCAGCGACAGGGCGTCTGGAAACACCATATATTTT

D gene: TRBD2
clone size: once
J gene: TRBJ2-1
V gene: TRBV7-3
CDR3 protein: CASSPQGLGGYNEQFF
CDR3 DNA: TGTGCCAGCAGCCCCCAGGGACTAGGGGGTTACAATGAGCAGTTCTTC

D gene: NA
clone size: NA
J gene: TRBJ2-7
V gene: TRBV5-1
CDR3 protein: CASSLKGTGNYEQYF
CDR3 DNA: TGCGCCAGCAGCTTGAAAGGGACTGGCAACTACGAGCAGTACTTC

D gene: NA
clone size: NA
J gene: TRBJ2-7
V gene: TRBV20-1
CDR3 protein: CSPRGVHEQYF
CDR3 DNA: TGCAGCCCCAGGGGGGTCCACGAGCAGTACTTC

D gene: TRBD1
clone size: NA
J gene: TRBJ2-7
V gene: TRBV18
CDR3 protein: CASSAGQGGPYEQYF
CDR3 DNA: TGTGCCAGCTCCGCAGGACAGGGGGGTCCCTACGAGCAGTACTTC

D gene: NA
clone size: NA
J gene: TRBJ1-2
V gene: TRBV9
CDR3 protein: CASSVSDSYGYTF
CDR3 DNA: TGTGCCAGCAGCGTCTCGGACAGCTATGGCTACACCTTC

D gene: TRBD2
clone size: NA
J gene: TRBJ2-2
V gene: TRBV14
CDR3 protein: CASSREGRSGELFF
CDR3 DNA: TGTGCCAGCAGCCGGGAGGGGAGGTCCGGGGAGCTGTTTTTT

D gene: TRBD2
clone size: NA
J gene: TRBJ2-7
V gene: TRBV2
CDR3 protein: CASSEGLAGIYEQYF
CDR3 DNA: TGTGCCAGCAGTGAAGGCCTAGCGGGCATCTACGAGCAGTACTTC

D gene: TRBD1
clone size: NA
J gene: TRBJ1-1
V gene: TRBV6-4
CDR3 protein: CASSDNRGTEAFF
CDR3 DNA: TGTGCCAGCAGTGACAACAGGGGGACTGAAGCTTTCTTT

D gene: NA
clone size: few
J gene: TRBJ2-1
V gene: TRBV6-5
CDR3 protein: CASSLSGTWNEQFF
CDR3 DNA: TGTGCCAGCAGTCTCTCCGGGACATGGAATGAGCAGTTCTTC

D gene: NA
clone size: NA
J gene: TRBJ1-5
V gene: TRBV30
CDR3 protein: CAWSRIGQPQHF
CDR3 DNA: TGTGCCTGGAGTCGTATCGGTCAGCCCCAGCATTTT

D gene: NA
clone size: once
J gene: TRBJ1-2
V gene: TRBV7-8
CDR3 protein: CASSPTGTQYGYTF
CDR3 DNA: TGTGCCAGCAGTCCTACAGGGACACAATATGGCTACACCTTC

D gene: TRBD2
clone size: few
J gene: TRBJ2-1
V gene: TRBV28
CDR3 protein: CASSLSTAGGNNEQFF
CDR3 DNA: TGTGCCAGCAGTTTATCAACGGCGGGAGGGAACAATGAGCAGTTCTTC

D gene: NA
clone size: once
J gene: TRBJ2-7
V gene: TRBV11-3
CDR3 protein: CASSPDSYEQYF
CDR3 DNA: TGTGCCAGCAGCCCGGACAGTTACGAGCAGTACTTC

D gene: TRBD1
clone size: NA
J gene: TRBJ1-4
V gene: TRBV10-3
CDR3 protein: CAIRASGGSEKLFF
CDR3 DNA: TGTGCCATCAGGGCATCAGGGGGAAGTGAAAAACTGTTTTTT

D gene: NA
clone size: NA
J gene: TRBJ1-2
V gene: TRBV18
CDR3 protein: CASSPSGVTNYGYTF
CDR3 DNA: TGTGCCAGCTCCCCCTCCGGGGTTACTAACTATGGCTACACCTTC

D gene: NA
clone size: NA
J gene: TRBJ2-1
V gene: TRBV7-7
CDR3 protein: CASSLLGREDGEQFF
CDR3 DNA: TGTGCTAGCAGCTTATTAGGCAGGGAGGACGGTGAGCAGTTCTTC

D gene: TRBD2
clone size: NA
J gene: TRBJ2-1
V gene: TRBV3-1/TRBV3-2
CDR3 protein: CASSQASGGLHEQFF
CDR3 DNA: TGTGCCAGCAGCCAAGCTAGCGGGGGGCTTCATGAGCAGTTCTTC

D gene: TRBD2
clone size: NA
J gene: TRBJ2-1
V gene: TRBV5-1
CDR3 protein: CASSLDASGSGNEQFF
CDR3 DNA: TGCGCCAGCAGCTTGGATGCTAGCGGGAGTGGTAATGAGCAGTTCTTC

D gene: NA
clone size: NA
J gene: TRBJ2-7
V gene: TRBV11-3
CDR3 protein: CASTVRGKTYEQYF
CDR3 DNA: TGTGCCAGCACCGTCAGGGGCAAAACCTACGAGCAGTACTTC

D gene: TRBD1
clone size: NA
J gene: TRBJ2-1
V gene: TRBV5-1
CDR3 protein: CASSESPGQDTYNEQFF
CDR3 DNA: TGCGCCAGCAGCGAGTCTCCGGGACAGGACACCTACAATGAGCAGTTCTTC

D gene: NA
clone size: NA
J gene: TRBJ1-2
V gene: TRBV29-1
CDR3 protein: CSATSGTYYGYTF
CDR3 DNA: TGCAGCGCCACCTCCGGGACTTACTATGGCTACACCTTC

D gene: TRBD1
clone size: NA
J gene: TRBJ2-2
V gene: TRBV28
CDR3 protein: CASSLPGQGAGELFF
CDR3 DNA: TGTGCCAGCAGCCTCCCTGGACAGGGGGCCGGGGAGCTGTTTTTT

D gene: TRBD1
clone size: NA
J gene: TRBJ2-7
V gene: TRBV5-6
CDR3 protein: CASSLLDRAYEQYF
CDR3 DNA: TGTGCCAGCAGCTTGTTAGACAGGGCCTACGAGCAGTACTTC

D gene: TRBD1
clone size: once
J gene: TRBJ2-1
V gene: TRBV24-1
CDR3 protein: CATSDFLGTGKNNEQFF
CDR3 DNA: TGTGCCACCAGTGATTTCCTCGGGACAGGGAAAAACAATGAGCAGTTCTTC

D gene: NA
clone size: NA
J gene: TRBJ2-5
V gene: TRBV18
CDR3 protein: CASSPSRGIQETQYF
CDR3 DNA: TGTGCCAGCTCACCGTCTAGGGGGATTCAAGAGACCCAGTACTTC

D gene: TRBD2
clone size: NA
J gene: TRBJ2-7
V gene: TRBV27
CDR3 protein: CASSFGTSGGYEQYF
CDR3 DNA: TGTGCCAGCAGTTTCGGGACTAGCGGGGGCTACGAGCAGTACTTC